The 13 T cell receptor beta chains given below trace back to one sample, sequenced in a study of PD-L1 blockade in urothelial cancer. Profiling relied on immunoSEQ multiplex PCR, and the TCRdb table lists in-frame clones only, not all of them. The sample yields some 31,000 clones, over 60% seen once. Documented time point: peripheral blood 6 weeks after treatment start. Material: PBMCs, obtained around atezolizumab (anti-PD-L1) treatment. These receptors were collected from a man between 65 and 85 years old with urothelial cancer.

This chain connects TRBV7-2 to TRBJ2-5, with a tentative D call TRBD2 (7 bases). This CDR3 region has 16 residues. The V gene lost 1 base and the J gene lost 4 bases, with 16 bases spanning the gap. Germline values: CDR1 SGHTA, CDR2 FQGNSA. CDR3 in amino acids: CASSLGTGGGGETQYF. DNA for the CDR3: TGTGCCAGCAGCTTAGGGACGGGAGGAGGGGGAGAGACCCAGTACTTC.

The chain links TRBV7-9 to TRBJ1-2, with D perhaps matching TRBD1 (5 bases). Germline lookup yields CDR1 SEHNR and CDR2 FQNEAQ (reference sequence). The CDR3 spans 14 residues. The germline V and J ends were trimmed by 3 bases and 4 bases, with 12 bases remaining between them. The DNA for the CDR3 is TGTGCCAGCAGCTTTGGGGGGACTGGCTATGGCTACACCTTC. It encodes CASSFGGTGYGYTF.

The V gene is TRBV29-1, the J gene TRBJ1-4; no clear D. Trimming took off 2 bases at V and 7 bases at J, with 5 bases between the two ends. CDR1 is SQVTM and CDR2 is ANQGSEA in the germline V gene. CDR3 length: 11 residues. This chain's CDR3 is CSVERVEKLFF. CDR3 DNA sequence: TGCAGCGTTGAACGGGTTGAAAAACTGTTTTTT.

In this sample, this clone turned up once. The genes are TRBV7-6 and TRBJ2-7; TRBD2 is a possible D gene (6 bases). Germline CDR1 SGHVS, CDR2 FNYEAQ. There are 15 residues in the CDR3. V was trimmed by 8 bases and J by 2 bases, leaving 19 bases between them. The CDR3 nucleotides read TGTGCCAGCTCCTTAGGACCTAGCGCAACCTACGAGCAGTACTTC. Its translation is CASSLGPSATYEQYF.

This clone occurred once. This chain joins TRBV7-6 and TRBJ1-3; 9 positions match TRBD1. There are 14 residues in the CDR3. J gave up 6 bases and V 7 bases, and 7 bases lay outside the gene matches. From germline, CDR1 is SGHVS and CDR2 FNYEAQ. The CDR3 bases are TGTGCCAGCACCACTGGACAGGGGCAAAACACCATATATTTT. As protein: CASTTGQGQNTIYF.

Concerning this clone itself: Other DNA sequences in the same sample also yield this CDR3. V usage is TRBV28 and J usage is TRBJ1-1, with D unresolved. This CDR3 comprises 11 residues. With 8 bases removed from V and 4 bases from J, the gap between germline ends came to 8 bases. Germline V gene lookup returns CDR1 MDHEN and CDR2 SYDVKM. The CDR3 region has the DNA TGTGCCAGCTCGCGGCCCACTGAAGCTTTCTTT. It codes for CASSRPTEAFF. Variable domain in full (rest from reference TRBV28 and TRBJ1-1): DVKVTQSSRYLVKRTGEKVFLECVQDMDHENMFWYRQDPGLGLRLIYFSYDVKMKEKGDIPEGYSVSREKKERFSLILESASTNQTSMYLCASSRPTEAFFGQGTRLTVV.

This chain uses TRBV9 with TRBJ2-3, with 8 bases lining up with TRBD2. The V gene end was trimmed by 3 bases and the J gene end by 4 bases; junction bases not matched to a gene: 10. The CDR3 loop spans 16 amino acids. In germline, CDR1 is SGDLS, CDR2 YYNGEE. This CDR3 is CASSAGLAQTADTQYF. The CDR3 bases are TGTGCCAGCAGCGCCGGACTAGCCCAAACCGCAGATACGCAGTATTTT. Full variable domain (missing parts from reference TRBV9 and TRBJ2-3): DSGVTQTPKHLITATGQRVTLRCSPRSGDLSVYWYQQSLDQGLQFLIQYYNGEERAKGNILERFSAQQFPDLHSELNLSSLELGDSALYFCASSAGLAQTADTQYFGPGTRLTVL.

The J gene is TRBJ1-1, the V gene TRBV21-1. TRBV21-1 is recorded as a pseudogene. CDR3 length equals 15 residues. This chain's CDR3 is CASSKVYPGDTEAFF. In nucleotides, the CDR3 is TGTGCCAGCAGCAAAGTTTACCCCGGGGACACTGAAGCTTTCTTT.

This clone showed up just a few times. This chain connects TRBV27 to TRBJ2-2; weak D call: TRBD1 (5 bases). The germline gives CDR1 MNHEY, CDR2 SMNVEV (reference sequence). V lost 1 base and J 5 bases, leaving 8 bases between the germline ends. The CDR3 contains 14 residues. The CDR3: CASSLYRPTGELFF. CDR3 nucleotide sequence: TGTGCCAGCAGTTTATACAGGCCGACCGGGGAGCTGTTTTTT.

The V and J genes are TRBV18 and TRBJ1-1, with a weak D call TRBD1 (5 bases). This CDR3 has 13 amino acids. Germline assignment: CDR1 KGHSH and CDR2 LQKENI. Trimming pared 3 bases from V and 4 bases from J, leaving 9 bases between. The DNA of the CDR3 is TGTGCCAGCTCACCTCAGGGTGCCACTGAAGCTTTCTTT. This sequence encodes CASSPQGATEAFF.

The genes are TRBV5-4 and TRBJ1-4; D is unclear. Germline CDR1 and CDR2: SGHNT and YYREEE (reference sequence). The CDR3 runs 13 residues. V lost 0 bases to trimming and J lost 5 bases, with 5 bases between them. The CDR3 is CASSLGRNEKLFF. The CDR3 DNA reads as TGTGCCAGCAGCTTGGGTAGAAATGAAAAACTGTTTTTT.

The chain combines TRBV13 with TRBJ2-5; possible D gene TRBD1, 8 bases. This CDR3 is 14 amino acids long. V was trimmed by 5 bases and J by 4 bases, leaving 14 bases between them. Germline V gives CDR1 PRHDT, CDR2 FYEKMQ (reference sequence). The CDR3 nucleotides read TGTGCCAGCAGCCGACAGGGGAGGGGAGAGACCCAGTACTTC. Translated: CASSRQGRGETQYF. The full variable domain, completed using reference TRBV13 and TRBJ2-5, is AAGVIQSPRHLIKEKRETATLKCYPIPRHDTVYWYQQGPGQDPQFLISFYEKMQSDKGSIPDRFSAQQFSDYHSELNMSSLELGDSALYFCASSRQGRGETQYFGPGTRLLVL.

The chain links TRBV7-9 to TRBJ1-5; 7 positions agree with TRBD1. J was trimmed by 0 bases and V by 6 bases; bases with no gene match: 2. The CDR3 has 14 residues. CDR1 and CDR2 from the germline V gene are SEHNR and FQNEAQ (reference sequence). The CDR3 protein is CASSRDSSNQPQHF. CDR3 DNA sequence: TGTGCCAGCAGTAGGGACAGTAGCAATCAGCCCCAGCATTTT.